Below, 7 T cell receptor beta chains from the same sample are listed, as sequenced in a study of shared clonotypes between healthy human individuals. Generated by immunoSEQ multiplex PCR, the TCRdb table keeps only in-frame clones and is missing some. The sample carries about a million clones, 75% recorded once. Sequencing input: memory CD4+ T cells sorted from blood. Described subset: CD45RA-negative fraction. All receptors come from a man between 18 and 35 years old in good health.

This clone was seen a single time. The V call is TRBV9, the J call TRBJ2-7; tentative D call: TRBD2 (6 bases). CDR3 size: 15 residues. Trimming cost V 3 bases and J 4 bases, with 17 bases left between them. Germline CDR1 and CDR2: SGDLS and YYNGEE. CDR3 bases: TGTGCCAGCAGCGCCGGCGGTGGAGGGTCTTACGAGCAGTACTTC. Translating gives CASSAGGGGSYEQYF.

This chain connects TRBV30 to TRBJ2-3; 8 bases match TRBD2. The CDR3 is 13 amino acids. The junction had 6 bases not matched to a gene; V was cut back by 4 bases and J by 6 bases. Germline lookup yields CDR1 GTSNPN and CDR2 SVGIG (reference sequence). The CDR3 loop is CAWKLTGGDTQYF. The CDR3 bases are TGTGCCTGGAAACTAACGGGGGGGGATACGCAGTATTTT.

This chain connects TRBV28 to TRBJ2-3; D perhaps matches TRBD1 (5 bases). V was cut by 3 bases and J by 6 bases, with 16 bases left in between. The CDR3 totals 15 residues. The germline CDR1 and CDR2 sequences are MDHEN and SYDVKM. The chain's CDR3 is CASSLGRPGWDTQYF. CDR3 DNA sequence: TGTGCCAGCAGTTTGGGGCGGCCAGGTTGGGATACGCAGTATTTT. The variable domain in full, completed from reference TRBV28 and TRBJ2-3, reads DVKVTQSSRYLVKRTGEKVFLECVQDMDHENMFWYRQDPGLGLRLIYFSYDVKMKEKGDIPEGYSVSREKKERFSLILESASTNQTSMYLCASSLGRPGWDTQYFGPGTRLTVL.

Remarks on this clone: This is likely an artifact of a read error, given a far larger clone one base away. The CDR3, as DNA: TGTGCCTGGATGGGCACCGGGGAGCTGTTTTTT. This translates into CAWMGTGELFF. The chain employs TRBV30 and TRBJ2-2; no definite D call. V was trimmed by 4 bases and J by 4 bases, leaving 4 bases between them. Germline V CDR1 and CDR2: GTSNPN, SVGIG (reference sequence). CDR3 length: 11 amino acids.

This chain uses TRBV30 with TRBJ1-4; D gene unclear. The CDR3 contains 14 residues. CDR1 GTSNPN and CDR2 SVGIG come from the germline V gene (reference sequence). V shed 1 base and J shed 5 bases, with 11 bases lying between them. CDR3 in amino acids: CAWSASVPNEKLFF. CDR3 sequence (DNA): TGTGCCTGGAGTGCATCTGTTCCAAATGAAAAACTGTTTTTT.

The chain links TRBV28 to TRBJ1-6, with D possibly matching TRBD1 (5 bases). The CDR3 consists of 16 residues. Germline V gene data show CDR1 as MDHEN and CDR2 as SYDVKM. The V end lost 6 bases, the J end lost 6 bases, and 18 bases lay between the germline ends. DNA for the CDR3: TGTGCCAGCAGCATCGGGGGTCCCAATGGTAATTCACCCCTCCACTTT. Its protein is CASSIGGPNGNSPLHF.

The chain has TRBV10-3 and TRBJ2-3, with 12 bases that match TRBD2. The CDR3 runs to 16 residues. V was pared by 3 bases and J by 5 bases, with 6 bases of the junction left unmatched. Looked up from germline, CDR1 is ENHRY and CDR2 is SYGVKD. CDR3: CAISDPSGGAVDTQYF. The CDR3, as DNA: TGTGCCATCAGTGACCCTAGCGGGGGGGCAGTAGATACGCAGTATTTT.